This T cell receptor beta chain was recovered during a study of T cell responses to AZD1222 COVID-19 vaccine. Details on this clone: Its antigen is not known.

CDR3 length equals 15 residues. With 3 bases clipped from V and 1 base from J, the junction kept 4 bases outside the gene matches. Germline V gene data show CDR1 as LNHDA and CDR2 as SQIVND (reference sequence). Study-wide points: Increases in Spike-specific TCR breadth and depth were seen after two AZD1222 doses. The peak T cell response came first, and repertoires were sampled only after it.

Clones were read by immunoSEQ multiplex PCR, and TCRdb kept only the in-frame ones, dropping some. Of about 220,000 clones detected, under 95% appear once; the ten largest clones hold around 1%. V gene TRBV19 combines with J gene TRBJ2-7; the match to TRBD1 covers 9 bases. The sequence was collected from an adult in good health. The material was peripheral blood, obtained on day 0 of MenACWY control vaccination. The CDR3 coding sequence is TGTGCCAGTAGTATTTCCGGGACAGGGTCCTACGAGCAGTACTTC. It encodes CASSISGTGSYEQYF. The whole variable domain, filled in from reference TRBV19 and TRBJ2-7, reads DGGITQSPKYLFRKEGQNVTLSCEQNLNHDAMYWYRQDPGQGLRLIYYSQIVNDFQKGDIAEGYSVSREKKESFPLTVTSAQKNPTAFYLCASSISGTGSYEQYFGPGTRLTVT.